A selection of T cell receptor beta chains follows, all from one sample in a study of cytomegalovirus exposure and HLA in healthy donors. TCRdb's table, derived via immunoSEQ multiplex PCR, lists solely in-frame clones and lacks some. The table lists 150,000 to 200,000 clones, 85% to 90% of them singletons. The source material was PBMCs. These TCRs come from a woman aged 18-29 years in good health and CMV-seronegative. Each CDR3 is given with its conserved first and last residue. Each record gives: J gene, V gene, D gene, clone size, CDR3 protein, CDR3 DNA. D genes are given only for firm matches. Clone size, where shown, is once, few, many, or a class for clones that have expanded.

TRBJ1-1	TRBV15	TRBD1	.	CATSRGDRGLNTEAFF	TGTGCCACCAGCAGAGGGGACAGGGGCCTGAACACTGAAGCTTTCTTT
TRBJ2-1	TRBV4-2	TRBD2	.	CASSQEASGLAEYNEQFF	TGTGCCAGCAGCCAAGAGGCTTCAGGACTAGCGGAGTACAATGAGCAGTTCTTC
TRBJ2-1	TRBV11-3	TRBD1	.	CASSLTGTDSGEQFF	TGTGCCAGCAGCCTTACCGGGACAGACTCGGGTGAGCAGTTCTTC
TRBJ2-1	TRBV18	TRBD2	.	CASSPPAGGDNEQFF	TGTGCCAGCTCACCACCGGCGGGGGGGGACAATGAGCAGTTCTTC
TRBJ1-1	TRBV7-9	.	once	CSSSSARDTEAFF	TGTTCCAGCAGCTCCGCCCGGGACACTGAAGCTTTCTTT
TRBJ1-5	TRBV19	.	.	CASSNSGNQPQHF	TGTGCCAGTAGTAACTCGGGGAATCAGCCCCAGCATTTT
TRBJ2-3	TRBV6-5	TRBD2	.	CASSYGIAGADTQYF	TGTGCCAGCAGTTACGGGATAGCGGGCGCAGATACGCAGTATTTT
TRBJ2-3	TRBV11-2	.	.	CASSLDKWGGLTDTQYF	TGTGCCAGCAGCTTAGATAAGTGGGGGGGCCTGACAGATACGCAGTATTTT
TRBJ2-5	TRBV6-1	.	.	CAGAWTFQETQYF	TGTGCCGGGGCTTGGACATTTCAAGAGACCCAGTACTTC
TRBJ1-5	TRBV30	.	once	CAWGTFSNQPQHF	TGTGCCTGGGGGACATTTAGCAATCAGCCCCAGCATTTT
TRBJ2-6	TRBV21-1	.	.	CASSKHIQGVLSGANVLTF	TGTGCCAGCAGCAAACACATCCAGGGGGTGTTATCTGGGGCCAACGTCCTGACTTTC
TRBJ1-2	TRBV6-5	.	once	CASSYGQAYGYTF	TGTGCCAGCAGTTATGGGCAGGCCTATGGCTACACCTTC
TRBJ1-6	TRBV18	TRBD1	.	CASSPETTGRTWYSPLHF	TGTGCCAGCTCACCAGAGACGACAGGGCGTACTTGGTATTCACCCCTCCACTTT
TRBJ2-2	TRBV5-1	.	.	CASSSGLVRTVRAGELFF	TGCGCCAGCAGCTCTGGCTTGGTTCGGACAGTCAGGGCCGGGGAGCTGTTTTTT
TRBJ2-5	TRBV11-3	.	.	CASSLGRVGETQYF	TGTGCCAGCAGCTTAGGGAGGGTAGGCGAGACCCAGTACTTC
TRBJ2-7	TRBV2	TRBD1	.	CASSPGTGPYEQYF	TGTGCCAGCAGTCCCGGGACAGGACCCTACGAGCAGTACTTC
TRBJ2-7	TRBV6-5	TRBD1	.	CASRGTGGYEQYF	TGTGCCAGCAGAGGGACAGGGGGCTACGAGCAGTACTTC
TRBJ1-2	TRBV5-1	.	.	CASSLASPGLSDYTF	TGCGCCAGCAGCTTGGCCAGTCCGGGACTATCAGACTACACCTTC
TRBJ2-2	TRBV27	TRBD1	.	CASSLRDRVSSGELFF	TGTGCCAGCAGCCTCCGGGACAGGGTTTCTTCCGGGGAGCTGTTTTTT
TRBJ2-5	TRBV7-9	.	.	CASSLAGVSGTQYF	TGTGCCAGCAGCTTAGCAGGAGTTTCTGGGACCCAGTACTTC
TRBJ1-1	TRBV7-2	.	.	CASSLTRNTEAFF	TGTGCCAGCAGCTTAACTAGGAACACTGAAGCTTTCTTT
TRBJ1-1	TRBV4-3	TRBD1	.	CASSLSSGTGEEAFF	TGCGCCAGCAGCCTTTCAAGTGGGACAGGGGAGGAAGCTTTCTTT
TRBJ1-6	TRBV9	TRBD1	.	CASSVTGRLNSPLHF	TGTGCCAGCAGCGTGACAGGGAGGTTGAATTCACCCCTCCACTTT
TRBJ1-6	TRBV30	TRBD1	.	CACRDSSYNSPLHF	TGTGCCTGCCGGGACAGCTCCTATAATTCACCCCTCCACTTT
TRBJ2-3	TRBV5-1	.	few	CASSPATVSPQYF	TGTGCCAGCAGCCCGGCGACAGTATCCCCGCAGTATTTT
TRBJ1-1	TRBV9	.	.	CASSVEPGGNTEAFF	TGTGCCAGCAGCGTAGAGCCCGGGGGGAACACTGAAGCTTTCTTT
TRBJ2-2	TRBV4-3	TRBD1	.	CASSLGTVSAGELFF	TGCGCCAGCAGCCTCGGGACAGTGAGCGCCGGGGAGCTGTTTTTT
TRBJ2-5	TRBV7-8	TRBD2	once	CASSAGTSSRTQYF	TGTGCCAGCAGCGCCGGGACTAGCTCTCGGACCCAGTACTTC
TRBJ2-2	TRBV6-1	TRBD1	.	CASSDGQGSGELFF	TGTGCCAGCAGTGATGGACAGGGTTCCGGGGAGCTGTTTTTT
TRBJ1-1	TRBV5-4	TRBD1	once	CASSHDRGRLKNTEAFF	TGTGCCAGCAGCCACGACAGGGGGCGTCTGAAGAACACTGAAGCTTTCTTT
TRBJ1-3	TRBV5-4	TRBD1	.	CASSLQGPGNTIYF	TGTGCCAGCAGCCTACAGGGGCCAGGAAACACCATATATTTT
TRBJ2-7	TRBV12-5	TRBD1	.	CASGLGTGAYEQYF	TGTGCTAGTGGTTTGGGGACAGGGGCATACGAGCAGTACTTC
TRBJ1-2	TRBV6-1	TRBD1	once	CASMDRGHGYTF	TGTGCCAGTATGGACAGGGGACATGGCTACACCTTC
TRBJ2-1	TRBV2	TRBD2	once	CASIKGLAGVNEQFF	TGTGCCAGCATAAAGGGACTAGCGGGAGTAAATGAGCAGTTCTTC
TRBJ1-1	TRBV13	.	.	CASSLGGRMNTEAFF	TGTGCCAGCAGCTTAGGGGGCAGGATGAACACTGAAGCTTTCTTT
TRBJ2-3	TRBV7-2	.	.	CASTYERLDTQYF	TGTGCCAGCACCTATGAGAGACTAGATACGCAGTATTTT
TRBJ2-1	TRBV5-5	.	.	CASSLLRSSYNEQFF	TGTGCCAGCAGCTTGCTGCGGAGCTCCTACAATGAGCAGTTCTTC
TRBJ2-7	TRBV5-8	TRBD2	.	CASGIPGLAGGPNYEQYF	TGTGCCAGCGGAATTCCGGGACTAGCGGGGGGGCCGAACTACGAGCAGTACTTC
TRBJ1-6	TRBV28	TRBD1	once	CASSPGQGYNSPLHF	TGTGCCAGCAGTCCGGGACAGGGTTATAATTCACCCCTCCACTTT
TRBJ2-7	TRBV21-1	.	.	CASSKCGLAGSYEQYF	TGTGCCAGCAGCAAATGCGGGCTAGCGGGATCCTACGAGCAGTACTTC